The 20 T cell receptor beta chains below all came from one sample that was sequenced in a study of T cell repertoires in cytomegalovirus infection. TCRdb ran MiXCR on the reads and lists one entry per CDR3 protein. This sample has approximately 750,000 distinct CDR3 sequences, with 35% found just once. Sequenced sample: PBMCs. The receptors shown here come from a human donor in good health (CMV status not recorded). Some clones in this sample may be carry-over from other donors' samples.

The CDR3 nucleotides are TGTGCCACCAGCAGTGGACAGGGGGCATTGGGTCAGCCCCAGCATTTT. This encodes CATSSGQGALGQPQHF. This chain uses TRBV15 with TRBJ1-5; 11 bases agree with TRBD1. Looked up from germline, CDR1 is LNHNV and CDR2 is YYDKDF (reference sequence). V lost 3 bases to trimming and J lost 6 bases; unmatched junction nucleotides: 7. This CDR3 has 16 residues.

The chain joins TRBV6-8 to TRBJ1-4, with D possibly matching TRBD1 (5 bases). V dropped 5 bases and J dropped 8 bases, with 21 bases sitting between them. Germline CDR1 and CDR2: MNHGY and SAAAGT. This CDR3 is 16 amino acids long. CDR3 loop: CASSPSGEGMSEKLFF. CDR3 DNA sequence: TGTGCCAGCAGTCCATCGGGGGAAGGGATGTCGGAAAAACTGTTTTTT.

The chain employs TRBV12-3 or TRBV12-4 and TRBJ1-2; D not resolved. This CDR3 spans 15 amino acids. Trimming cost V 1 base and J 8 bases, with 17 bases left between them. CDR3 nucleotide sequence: TGTGCCAGCAGTTTAGGGCAGGTCAACGCCGGCGGCTACACCTTC. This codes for CASSLGQVNAGGYTF.

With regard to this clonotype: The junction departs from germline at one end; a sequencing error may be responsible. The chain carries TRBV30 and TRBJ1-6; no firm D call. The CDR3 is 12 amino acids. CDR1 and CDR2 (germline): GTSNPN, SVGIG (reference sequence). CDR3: CAWSVLGSPLNF. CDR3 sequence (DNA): TGTGCCTGGAGTGTACTAGGGTCACCCCTCAACTTT.

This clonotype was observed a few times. The CDR3 loop is CASNPEYSNQPQHF. The DNA of the CDR3 is TGTGCCAGCAATCCGGAGTATAGCAATCAGCCCCAGCATTTT. The chain couples TRBV28 to TRBJ1-5; D remains unclear. Between the trimmed V and J ends, which lost 7 bases and 0 bases, there was a span of 10 bases. CDR3 length: 14 amino acids. Germline CDR1 reads MDHEN; CDR2 reads SYDVKM.

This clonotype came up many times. This chain's CDR3 is CASSTPGAAHTEAFF. CDR3 nucleotides: TGTGCCAGCAGCACCCCGGGAGCCGCCCACACTGAAGCTTTCTTT. The V gene is TRBV5-4, the J gene TRBJ1-1, with unresolved D. This CDR3 spans 15 amino acids. Trimming shortened V by 4 bases and J by 3 bases, and 16 bases separated the two germline ends. In germline, CDR1 is SGHNT, CDR2 YYREEE (reference sequence).

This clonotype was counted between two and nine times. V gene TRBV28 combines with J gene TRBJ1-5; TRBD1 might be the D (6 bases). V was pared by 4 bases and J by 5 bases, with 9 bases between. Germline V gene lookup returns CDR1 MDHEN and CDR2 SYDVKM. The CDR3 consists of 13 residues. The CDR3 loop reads CASSSGHHQPQHF. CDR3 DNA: TGTGCCAGCAGTTCGGGACACCATCAGCCCCAGCATTTT.

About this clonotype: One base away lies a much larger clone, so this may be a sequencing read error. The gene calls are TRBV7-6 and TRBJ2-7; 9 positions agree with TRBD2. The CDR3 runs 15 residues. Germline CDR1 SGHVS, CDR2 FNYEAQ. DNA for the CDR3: TGTGCCAGAAGCTCATCGACTAGCGGAACCTACGAGCAGTACTTC. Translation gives CARSSSTSGTYEQYF. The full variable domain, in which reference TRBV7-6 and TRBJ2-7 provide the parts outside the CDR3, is GAGVSQSPRYKVTKRGQDVALRCDPISGHVSLYWYRQALGQGPEFLTYFNYEAQQDKSGLPNDRFSAERPEGSISTLTIQRTEQRDSAMYRCARSSSTSGTYEQYFGPGTRLTVT.

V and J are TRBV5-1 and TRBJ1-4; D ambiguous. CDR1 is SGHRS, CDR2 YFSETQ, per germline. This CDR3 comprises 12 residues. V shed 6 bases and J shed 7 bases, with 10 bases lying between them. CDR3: CASKDGGEKLFF. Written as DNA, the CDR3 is TGCGCCAGCAAGGATGGTGGTGAAAAACTGTTTTTT.

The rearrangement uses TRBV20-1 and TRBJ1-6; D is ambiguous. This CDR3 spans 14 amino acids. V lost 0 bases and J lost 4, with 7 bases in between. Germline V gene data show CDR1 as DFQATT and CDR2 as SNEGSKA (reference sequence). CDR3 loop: CSARESGYNSPLHF. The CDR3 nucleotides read TGCAGTGCTAGAGAATCAGGTTATAATTCACCCCTCCACTTT.

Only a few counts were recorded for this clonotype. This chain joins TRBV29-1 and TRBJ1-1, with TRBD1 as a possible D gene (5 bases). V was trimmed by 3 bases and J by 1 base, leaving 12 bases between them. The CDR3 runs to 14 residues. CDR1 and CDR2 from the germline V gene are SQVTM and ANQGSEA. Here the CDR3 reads CSVDQGTGNTEAFF. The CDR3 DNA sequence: TGCAGCGTTGACCAGGGTACGGGGAACACTGAAGCTTTCTTT.

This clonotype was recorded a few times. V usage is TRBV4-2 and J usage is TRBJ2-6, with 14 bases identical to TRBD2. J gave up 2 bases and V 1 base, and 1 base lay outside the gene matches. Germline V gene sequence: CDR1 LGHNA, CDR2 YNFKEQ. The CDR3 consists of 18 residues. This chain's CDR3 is CASSQGLAGGPGANVLTF. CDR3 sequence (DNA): TGTGCCAGCAGCCAAGGACTAGCGGGGGGGCCTGGGGCCAACGTCCTGACTTTC.

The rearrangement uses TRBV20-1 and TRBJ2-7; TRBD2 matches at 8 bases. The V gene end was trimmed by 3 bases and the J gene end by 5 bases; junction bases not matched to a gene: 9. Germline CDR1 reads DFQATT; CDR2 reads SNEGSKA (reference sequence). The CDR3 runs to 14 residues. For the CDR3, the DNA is TGCAGTGCTAGCTTTAGCGGGATAAGTGACGAGCAGTACTTC. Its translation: CSASFSGISDEQYF.

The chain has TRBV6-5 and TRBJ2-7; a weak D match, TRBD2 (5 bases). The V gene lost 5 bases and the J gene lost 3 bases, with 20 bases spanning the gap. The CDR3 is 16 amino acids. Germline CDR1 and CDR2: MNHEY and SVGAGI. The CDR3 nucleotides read TGTGCCAGCAGTCGTCAGATGGGGAGAGGGAACTACGAGCAGTACTTC. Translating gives CASSRQMGRGNYEQYF.

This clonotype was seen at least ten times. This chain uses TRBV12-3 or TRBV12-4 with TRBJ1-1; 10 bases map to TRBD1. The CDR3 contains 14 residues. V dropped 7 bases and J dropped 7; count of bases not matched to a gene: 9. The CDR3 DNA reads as TGTGCCAGCACTAAGCGGCGGGACAGGGGTGAAGCTTTCTTT. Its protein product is CASTKRRDRGEAFF.

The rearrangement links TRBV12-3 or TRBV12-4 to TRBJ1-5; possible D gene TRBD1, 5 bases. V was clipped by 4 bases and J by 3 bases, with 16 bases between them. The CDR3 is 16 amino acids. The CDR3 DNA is TGTGCCAGCAGTTCCACCCGACGGGGGAACAATCAGCCCCAGCATTTT. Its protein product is CASSSTRRGNNQPQHF.

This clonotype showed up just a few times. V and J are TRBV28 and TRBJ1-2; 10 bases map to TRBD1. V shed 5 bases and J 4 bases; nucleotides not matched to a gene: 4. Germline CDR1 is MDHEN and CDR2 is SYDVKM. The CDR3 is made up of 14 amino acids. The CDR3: CASSPGQGFYGYTF. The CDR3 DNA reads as TGTGCCAGCAGTCCGGGACAGGGGTTCTATGGCTACACCTTC.

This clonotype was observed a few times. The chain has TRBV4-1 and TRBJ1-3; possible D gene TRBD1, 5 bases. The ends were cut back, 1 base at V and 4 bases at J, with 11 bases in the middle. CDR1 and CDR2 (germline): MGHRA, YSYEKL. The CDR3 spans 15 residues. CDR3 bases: TGCGCCAGCAGCCAAGCTGAGGGGACGGGAAACACCATATATTTT. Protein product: CASSQAEGTGNTIYF.

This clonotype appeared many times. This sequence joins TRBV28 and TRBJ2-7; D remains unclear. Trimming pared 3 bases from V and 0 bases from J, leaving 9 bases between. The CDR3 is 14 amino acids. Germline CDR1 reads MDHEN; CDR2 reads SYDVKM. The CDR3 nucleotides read TGTGCCAGCAGTTTTATAGAGAGCTCCTACGAGCAGTACTTC. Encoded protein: CASSFIESSYEQYF.

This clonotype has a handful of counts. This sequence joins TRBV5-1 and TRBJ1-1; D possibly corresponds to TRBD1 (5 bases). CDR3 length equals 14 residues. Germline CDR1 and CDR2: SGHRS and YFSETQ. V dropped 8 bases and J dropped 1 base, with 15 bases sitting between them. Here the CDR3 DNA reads TGCGCCAGTACGCTGTCCGGGGGGAACACTGAAGCTTTCTTT. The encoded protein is CASTLSGGNTEAFF.